This T cell receptor beta chain was recorded in a study of cytomegalovirus exposure and HLA in healthy donors. Study-wide results and limits: Highly shared variants forming one cluster were likely a sequencing artifact.

The PCR employed 60 Vbeta primers together with 13 Jbeta primers. Assay used: immunoSEQ multiplex PCR; TCRdb lists only in-frame clones, some missing. The sample consists of 90,000 to 140,000 clones, around 72% of them appearing once. In the case of this clone: The antigen is unknown.

CDR3 length: 16 residues. V lost 6 bases and J 0 bases, leaving 15 bases between the germline ends. CDR1 SQVTM and CDR2 ANQGSEA come from the germline V gene. The chain has TRBV29-1 and TRBJ2-6; possible D gene TRBD1, 6 bases. Input material: PBMCs. The receptor was isolated from a male donor in good health and CMV-seronegative. The CDR3 reads CSVSGTPSSGANVLTF. CDR3 DNA sequence: TGCAGCGTGTCCGGGACACCCAGCTCTGGGGCCAACGTCCTGACTTTC.